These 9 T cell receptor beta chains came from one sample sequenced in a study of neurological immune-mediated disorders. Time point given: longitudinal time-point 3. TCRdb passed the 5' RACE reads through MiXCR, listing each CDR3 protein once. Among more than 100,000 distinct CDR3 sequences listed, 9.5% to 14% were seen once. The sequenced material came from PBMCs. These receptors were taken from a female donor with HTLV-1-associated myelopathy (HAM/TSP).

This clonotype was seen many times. The CDR3 sequence is CASRRDGNTEAFF. In nucleotides, the CDR3 is TGTGCCAGCAGGCGGGACGGAAACACTGAAGCTTTCTTT. V and J are TRBV6-2 or TRBV6-3 and TRBJ1-1; tentative D call: TRBD1 (5 bases). Trimming cost V 6 bases and J 2 bases, with 10 bases left between them. CDR3 length: 13 amino acids. In germline, CDR1 is MNHEY, CDR2 SVGEGT.

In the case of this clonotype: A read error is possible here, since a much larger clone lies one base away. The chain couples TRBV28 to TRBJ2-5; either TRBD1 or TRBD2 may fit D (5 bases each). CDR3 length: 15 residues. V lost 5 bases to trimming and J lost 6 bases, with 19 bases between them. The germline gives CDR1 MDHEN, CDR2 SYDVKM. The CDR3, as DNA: TGTGCCAGCAGTGCCTCCGGGGCTGCACAAAAGACCCAGTACTTC. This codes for CASSASGAAQKTQYF.

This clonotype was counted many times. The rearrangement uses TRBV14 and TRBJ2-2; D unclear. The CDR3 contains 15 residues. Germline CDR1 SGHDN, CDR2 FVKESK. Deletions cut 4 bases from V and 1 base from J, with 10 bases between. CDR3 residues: CASSPWAGNTGELFF. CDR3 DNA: TGTGCCAGCAGCCCGTGGGCCGGGAACACCGGGGAGCTGTTTTTT.

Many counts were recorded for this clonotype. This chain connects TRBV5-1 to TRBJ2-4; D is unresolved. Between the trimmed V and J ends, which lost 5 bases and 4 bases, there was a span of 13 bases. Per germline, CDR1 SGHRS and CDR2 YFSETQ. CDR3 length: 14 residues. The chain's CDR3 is CASSSNSEKNIQYF. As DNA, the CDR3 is TGCGCCAGCAGTTCTAACAGTGAGAAAAACATTCAGTACTTC.

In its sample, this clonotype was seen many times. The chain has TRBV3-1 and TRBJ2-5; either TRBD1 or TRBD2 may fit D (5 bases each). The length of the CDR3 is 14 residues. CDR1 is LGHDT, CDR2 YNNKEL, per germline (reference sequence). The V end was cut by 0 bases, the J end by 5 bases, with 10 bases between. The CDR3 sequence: CASSQEAGAETQYF. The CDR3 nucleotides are TGTGCCAGCAGCCAAGAAGCCGGGGCTGAGACCCAGTACTTC.

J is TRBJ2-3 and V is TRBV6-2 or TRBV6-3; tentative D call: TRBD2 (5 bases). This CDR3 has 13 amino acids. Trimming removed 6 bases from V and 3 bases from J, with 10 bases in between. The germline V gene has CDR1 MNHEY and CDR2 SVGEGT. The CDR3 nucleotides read TGTGCCAGCAGGTATGGAGGTACAGATACGCAGTATTTT. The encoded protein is CASRYGGTDTQYF.

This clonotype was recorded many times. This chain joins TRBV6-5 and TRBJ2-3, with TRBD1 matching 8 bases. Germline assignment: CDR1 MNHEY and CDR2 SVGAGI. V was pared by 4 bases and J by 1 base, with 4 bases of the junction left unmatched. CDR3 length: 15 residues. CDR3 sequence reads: CASSSRGQGTDTQYF. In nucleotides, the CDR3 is TGTGCCAGCAGTTCCAGGGGGCAGGGCACAGATACGCAGTATTTT.

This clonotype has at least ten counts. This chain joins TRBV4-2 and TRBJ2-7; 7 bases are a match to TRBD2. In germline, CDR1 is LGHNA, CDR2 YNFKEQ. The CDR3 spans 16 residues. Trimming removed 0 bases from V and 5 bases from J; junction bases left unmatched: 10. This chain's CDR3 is CASSQDILAEDHEQYF. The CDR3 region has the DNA TGTGCCAGCAGCCAAGATATCCTAGCGGAGGACCACGAGCAGTACTTC.

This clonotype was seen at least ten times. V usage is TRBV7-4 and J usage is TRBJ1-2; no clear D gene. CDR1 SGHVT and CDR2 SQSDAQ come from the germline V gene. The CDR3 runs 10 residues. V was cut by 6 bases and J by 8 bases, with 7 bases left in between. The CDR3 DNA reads TGTGCCAGCAGGGGTGGCGGCTACACCTTC. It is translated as CASRGGGYTF. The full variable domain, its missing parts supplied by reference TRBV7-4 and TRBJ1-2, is GAGVSQSPRYKVAKRGRDVALRCDSISGHVTLYWYRQTLGQGSEVLTYSQSDAQRDKSGRPSGRFSAERPERSVSTLKIQRTEQGDSAVYLCASRGGGYTFGSGTRLTVV.